This T cell receptor beta chain emerged from a study of monozygotic twins with inflammatory bowel disease. General observations from the study: Clonotype sharing was lower in IBD patients than healthy twins, most markedly with disease activity. Twin pairs that were concordant did not differ from discordant pairs in repertoire similarity, possibly from limited power.

Used for each TCR library was around 3.5 ug of total RNA. cDNA synthesis was performed in eight separate reactions for each sample. Each CDR3 protein gets one entry in TCRdb, which reprocessed the 5' RACE reads and gives no DNA. The table gives under 200,000 distinct CDR3 sequences; the top ten clones make up 2.4% of it. Remarks on this clonotype: Antigen specificity is unknown.

Germline assignment: CDR1 SGHVS and CDR2 FNYEAQ. The CDR3 is made up of 13 amino acids. The chain is built from TRBV7-6 and TRBJ1-1. The sample consisted of blood. The origin of this receptor is a human donor with ulcerative colitis or Crohn's disease, or a healthy co-twin of an affected twin (not recorded which). This CDR3 reads CASSFGRDTEAFF. Together with reference TRBV7-6 and TRBJ1-1, the CDR3 gives the full variable domain: GAGVSQSPRYKVTKRGQDVALRCDPISGHVSLYWYRQALGQGPEFLTYFNYEAQQDKSGLPNDRFSAERPEGSISTLTIQRTEQRDSAMYRCASSFGRDTEAFFGQGTRLTVV.